These 10 T cell receptor beta chains originate from one sample sequenced in a study of breast tumors, draining lymph nodes, adjacent tissues. The lymph nodes were axillary draining lymph nodes from breast cancer patients. TCRdb independently ran MiXCR on the multiplex PCR reads; one entry per CDR3 protein. The sample records about 180,000 distinct CDR3 sequences, 25% to 40% being singletons. Sequencing was performed on axillary lymph node tissue. The receptors stem from a female donor with breast cancer. Some clones in this sample may be carry-over from other donors' samples.

This rearrangement joins TRBV7-9 to TRBJ2-5; D is unclear. V lost 1 base, J lost 2 bases, and 14 bases lay in between. CDR3 length equals 16 residues. CDR1 is SEHNR and CDR2 is FQNEAQ in the germline V gene (reference sequence). CDR3 in amino acids: CASSLGASSAQETQYF. The CDR3 region has the DNA TGTGCCAGCAGCTTAGGTGCCAGCTCAGCGCAAGAGACCCAGTACTTC.

This clonotype was seen ten or more times. The chain recombines TRBV3-1 with TRBJ1-2; D is uncertain. Germline lookup yields CDR1 LGHDT and CDR2 YNNKEL (reference sequence). The CDR3 runs to 15 residues. V was pared by 4 bases and J by 6 bases, with 18 bases between. The CDR3 reads CASSPSSGGRHGYTF. CDR3 nucleotides: TGTGCCAGCAGCCCCTCAAGCGGTGGACGGCATGGCTACACCTTC.

On this clonotype: A clone one base away is much larger, so this may be a read error. The rearrangement links TRBV6-2 or TRBV6-3 to TRBJ1-4, with D maybe TRBD1 (5 bases). The germline V gene encodes CDR1 MNHEY and CDR2 SVGEGT. The CDR3 has 17 residues. The CDR3 sequence: CASNYSDPGSTNEKLFF. The CDR3, as DNA: TGTGCCAGCAATTACTCGGACCCAGGGTCAACTAATGAAAAACTGTTTTTT.

This clonotype was counted ten times or more. This chain links TRBV28 with TRBJ1-6; no clear D gene. The CDR3 spans 13 residues. Trimming cost V 6 bases and J 14 bases, with 17 bases left between them. Germline V gene lookup returns CDR1 MDHEN and CDR2 SYDVKM. The CDR3 coding sequence is TGTGCCAGCAGCCTCGGTCGCCTTGGGGCCCTCCACTTT. Translation gives CASSLGRLGALHF.

This clonotype was observed many times. The chain joins TRBV6-1 to TRBJ2-3; D gene ambiguous. The V gene lost 2 bases and the J gene lost 0 bases, with 6 bases spanning the gap. The CDR3 runs to 14 residues. Germline V gene data show CDR1 as MNHNS and CDR2 as SASEGT. The CDR3 reads CASSEQASTDTQYF. CDR3 nucleotides: TGTGCCAGCAGTGAACAAGCTAGCACAGATACGCAGTATTTT.

There are many counts of this clonotype. The chain is built from TRBV4-3 and TRBJ2-7, with TRBD2 as a possible D gene (5 bases). V lost 0 bases and J lost 2, with 11 bases in between. Germline V CDR1 and CDR2: LGHNA, YSLEER. The CDR3 totals 15 residues. The CDR3 is CASSQDERGTYEQYF. The DNA for the CDR3 is TGCGCCAGCAGCCAAGATGAGCGAGGGACCTACGAGCAGTACTTC.

In this sample, this clonotype turned up a few times. This may come from a read error, since a much larger clone is one base off. The chain joins TRBV6-5 to TRBJ2-2; D call uncertain. The CDR3 sequence is 14 residues long. V was shortened by 5 bases and J by 3 bases, with 10 bases between the two germline ends. CDR1 is MNHEY, CDR2 SVGAGI, per germline. CDR3 sequence reads: CASSHLLHTGELFF. The CDR3 DNA reads as TGTGCCAGCAGTCACTTGCTACACACCGGGGAGCTGTTTTTT.

This clonotype was seen repeatedly, ten times or more. The chain joins TRBV6-4 to TRBJ2-1; weak D call: TRBD2 (6 bases). The CDR3 is made up of 14 amino acids. Germline-derived CDR1 and CDR2 are MRHNA and SNTAGT. V was pared by 3 bases and J by 7 bases, with 13 bases between. DNA of the CDR3: TGTGCCAGCAGTGAGCCGACTAGGTCGAATGAGCAGTTCTTC. This gives the protein CASSEPTRSNEQFF.

This clonotype has at least ten counts. V is TRBV24-1 and J is TRBJ2-7, with 9 positions matching TRBD1. Germline CDR1 KGHDR, CDR2 SFDVKD. Trimming at V came to 3 bases and at J to 9 bases, leaving 11 bases not matched to a gene. The CDR3 covers 15 residues. CDR3 DNA: TGTGCCACCAGTGATCCTGGGACAGGGCCCCCGAGGCAGTACTTC. Protein sequence: CATSDPGTGPPRQYF.

The table lists this clonotype with many counts. The V and J genes are TRBV7-2 and TRBJ2-7; possible D gene TRBD2, 6 bases. The V and J ends lost 5 bases and 0 bases respectively, with 23 bases between them. The germline V gene encodes CDR1 SGHTA and CDR2 FQGNSA. CDR3 size: 18 residues. The CDR3 DNA follows: TGTGCCAGCAGCCCCTCGTCACGGGGGAGCTCAAGCTCCTACGAGCAGTACTTC. Translation: CASSPSSRGSSSSYEQYF.